The 7 T cell receptor beta chains below come from one sample, sequenced in a study of vaccination effects on CD4 cells after COVID-19. The antigens for these receptors are not known. Only in-frame clones appear in the TCRdb table, and some are missing; sequencing was by immunoSEQ multiplex PCR. Of approximately 12,000 clones listed, about three quarters were seen once; the top ten hold 8% to 10%. Sequencing was preceded by expansion of antigen-specific CD4+ T cells with viral peptide pools in the ViraFEST assay. Upon completion of approximately ten days in culture, CD4+ T cells were isolated. The cohort was immunized with two doses of either the BNT162b2 or mRNA-1273 vaccine. Sequenced here: CD4+ T cells from PBMCs cultured with SARS-CoV-2 spike peptides, sampled after COVID-19 vaccination. The receptors shown here come from a human donor who received a COVID-19 vaccine.

The chain recombines TRBV9 with TRBJ2-2; D may correspond to TRBD1 or TRBD2 (5 bases each). The V gene lost 0 bases and the J gene lost 3 bases, with 9 bases spanning the gap. The CDR3 runs 15 residues. Germline V gene sequence: CDR1 SGDLS, CDR2 YYNGEE. CDR3 loop: CASSVGGDDTGELFF. The CDR3 nucleotides read TGTGCCAGCAGCGTAGGAGGGGACGACACCGGGGAGCTGTTTTTT. Full variable domain (missing parts from reference TRBV9 and TRBJ2-2): DSGVTQTPKHLITATGQRVTLRCSPRSGDLSVYWYQQSLDQGLQFLIQYYNGEERAKGNILERFSAQQFPDLHSELNLSSLELGDSALYFCASSVGGDDTGELFFGEGSRLTVL.

The chain recombines TRBV11-2 with TRBJ2-3; 9 bases are a match to TRBD2. The CDR3 length is 16 residues. Trimming cost V 4 bases and J 5 bases; bases outside gene matches: 10. Germline V CDR1 and CDR2: SGHAT, FQNNGV. CDR3 bases: TGTGCCAGCAGCTCCCGACTAGCGGTGCTAGGAGATACGCAGTATTTT. Protein: CASSSRLAVLGDTQYF.

CDR3 protein: CASRLAGGSTDTQYF. As DNA, the CDR3 is TGCGCCAGCAGACTAGCGGGAGGGTCCACAGATACGCAGTATTTT. This chain joins TRBV4-1 and TRBJ2-3; 13 bases agree with TRBD2. The CDR3 loop spans 15 amino acids. Trimming took 6 bases from V and 2 from J; bases not matched to a gene: 2. Germline assignment: CDR1 MGHRA and CDR2 YSYEKL.

V and J are TRBV9 and TRBJ2-2, with TRBD2 identical over 8 bases. The CDR3 contains 16 residues. Germline-derived CDR1 and CDR2 are SGDLS and YYNGEE. The V and J ends lost 4 bases and 1 base, in that order; junction bases with no gene match: 6. Here the CDR3 DNA reads TGTGCCAGCAGCAGGGCGGGGGGATGGAACACCGGGGAGCTGTTTTTT. Amino acid sequence: CASSRAGGWNTGELFF. Based on the CDR3 plus reference TRBV9 and TRBJ2-2, the full variable domain is DSGVTQTPKHLITATGQRVTLRCSPRSGDLSVYWYQQSLDQGLQFLIQYYNGEERAKGNILERFSAQQFPDLHSELNLSSLELGDSALYFCASSRAGGWNTGELFFGEGSRLTVL.

The CDR3 protein is CASSPRLDSAYEQYF. The DNA of the CDR3 is TGTGCCAGCAGCCCGAGACTGGACAGCGCCTACGAGCAGTACTTC. The chain combines TRBV11-3 with TRBJ2-7; D is possibly TRBD1 (6 bases). Germline V gene sequence: CDR1 SGHNT, CDR2 YENEEA. V was trimmed by 5 bases and J by 2 bases, leaving 16 bases between them. This CDR3 spans 15 amino acids.

The chain couples TRBV2 to TRBJ2-2; 9 bases agree with TRBD2. Trimming at V came to 6 bases and at J to 9 bases, leaving 8 bases not matched to a gene. This CDR3 has 14 residues. Germline V lookup: CDR1 SNHLY, CDR2 FYNNEI. CDR3 coding DNA: TGTGCCAGCAGAGCTAGCGGGACTGACCGGGAGCTGTTTTTT. Translation gives CASRASGTDRELFF.

This chain links TRBV10-3 with TRBJ1-4, with a tentative D call TRBD1 (5 bases). Per the germline V gene, CDR1 is ENHRY and CDR2 is SYGVKD. The CDR3 is 15 amino acids. The V end lost 0 bases, the J end lost 7 bases, and 12 bases lay between the germline ends. The CDR3 region has the DNA TGTGCCATCAGTGAGTCGGGGCAGAGGTCTGAAAAACTGTTTTTT. It specifies CAISESGQRSEKLFF.